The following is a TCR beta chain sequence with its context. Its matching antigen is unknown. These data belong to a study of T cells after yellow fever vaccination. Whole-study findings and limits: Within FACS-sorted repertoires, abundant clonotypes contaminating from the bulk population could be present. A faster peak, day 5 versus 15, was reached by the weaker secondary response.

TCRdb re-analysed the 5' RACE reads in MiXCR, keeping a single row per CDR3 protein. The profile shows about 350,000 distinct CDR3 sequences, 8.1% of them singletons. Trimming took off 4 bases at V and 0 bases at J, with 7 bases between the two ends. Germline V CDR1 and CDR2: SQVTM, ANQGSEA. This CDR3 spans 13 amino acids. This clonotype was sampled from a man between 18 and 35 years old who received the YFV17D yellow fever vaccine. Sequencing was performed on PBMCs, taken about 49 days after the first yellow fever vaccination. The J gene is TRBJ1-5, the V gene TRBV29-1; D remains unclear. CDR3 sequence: CSVGGDSNQPQHF. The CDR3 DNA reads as TGCAGCGTTGGGGGTGATAGCAATCAGCCCCAGCATTTT.